Each of the 30 T cell receptor beta chains below was sequenced from the same sample in a study of blood T cell repertoires in COVID-19. Measured with immunoSEQ multiplex PCR; TCRdb has only the in-frame clones, and not every one. Of roughly 250,000 clones detected, about 83% appear once; the ten largest clones hold 3% to 4%. The sample taken for sequencing was PBMCs or T cells enriched from blood (not recorded which). These receptor sequences come from a woman aged 40 to 50 who had been exposed to COVID-19.

The chain recombines TRBV6-5 with TRBJ2-2; the D gene is possibly TRBD2 (5 bases). The CDR3 is 15 amino acids. The germline V and J ends were trimmed by 2 bases and 7 bases, with 14 bases remaining between them. Germline values: CDR1 MNHEY, CDR2 SVGAGI. CDR3 nucleotide sequence: TGTGCCAGCAGTTACAGGGTCCCCCGGGGCGGGGAGCTGTTTTTT. It yields the protein CASSYRVPRGGELFF.

This clone came up a few times. The chain employs TRBV9 and TRBJ1-6; 8 bases line up with TRBD1. Looked up from germline, CDR1 is SGDLS and CDR2 is YYNGEE. CDR3 length: 15 residues. With V trimmed by 3 bases and J by 9 bases, 8 bases remained unmatched. This chain's CDR3 is CASSATDRVGSPLHF. The CDR3 coding sequence is TGTGCCAGCAGCGCAACGGACAGGGTTGGTTCACCCCTCCACTTT.

The chain is built from TRBV19 and TRBJ1-1; D may be TRBD1 (5 bases). The CDR3 is 14 residues long. CDR1 is LNHDA, CDR2 SQIVND, per germline (reference sequence). The ends were cut back, 1 base at V and 4 bases at J, with 10 bases in the middle. The CDR3 protein is CASSIGGQGTEAFF. CDR3 in DNA: TGTGCCAGTAGTATAGGGGGCCAGGGCACTGAAGCTTTCTTT.

The chain links TRBV9 to TRBJ1-4, with 11 bases aligning to TRBD1. Germline V gene lookup returns CDR1 SGDLS and CDR2 YYNGEE. The CDR3 spans 15 residues. J gave up 7 bases and V 0 bases, and 2 bases lay outside the gene matches. The chain's CDR3 is CASSVEGQGGEKLFF. The CDR3 DNA sequence: TGTGCCAGCAGCGTAGAGGGACAGGGGGGTGAAAAACTGTTTTTT.

The chain joins TRBV12-5 to TRBJ2-3; 12 bases line up with TRBD2. Germline lookup yields CDR1 LGHNT and CDR2 FRNRAP. The CDR3 is 18 residues long. The V segment lost 1 base and the J segment 3 bases; nucleotides outside the gene matches: 8. The CDR3 region is CASGLARLAGARTDTQYF. The CDR3 DNA reads TGTGCTAGTGGTTTGGCCAGACTAGCGGGGGCCAGAACAGATACGCAGTATTTT. The full variable domain, rest sourced from reference TRBV12-5 and TRBJ2-3, is DARVTQTPRHKVTEMGQEVTMRCQPILGHNTVFWYRQTMMQGLELLAYFRNRAPLDDSGMPKDRFSAEMPDATLATLKIQPSEPRDSAVYFCASGLARLAGARTDTQYFGPGTRLTVL.

This rearrangement joins TRBV7-6 to TRBJ2-1; the match to TRBD2 covers 8 bases. There are 16 residues in the CDR3. Germline V gene data show CDR1 as SGHVS and CDR2 as FNYEAQ. V was clipped by 4 bases and J by 5 bases; unmatched bases: 10. The CDR3 DNA is TGTGCCAGCAGCTACGGGCCGACCGGGGGGGACAATGAGCAGTTCTTC. Translating gives CASSYGPTGGDNEQFF.

This sequence joins TRBV18 and TRBJ1-5; maybe TRBD1 (5 bases). CDR1 is KGHSH and CDR2 is LQKENI in the germline V gene. CDR3 length equals 16 residues. The V gene lost 3 bases and the J gene lost 0 bases, with 12 bases spanning the gap. CDR3 DNA: TGTGCCAGCTCACCCCGAGTGGGGGGTAGCAATCAGCCCCAGCATTTT. It specifies CASSPRVGGSNQPQHF.

The chain combines TRBV19 with TRBJ2-7, with TRBD1 matching 10 bases. Per the germline V gene, CDR1 is LNHDA and CDR2 is SQIVND (reference sequence). The CDR3 is made up of 14 amino acids. The V segment lost 10 bases and the J segment 2 bases; nucleotides outside the gene matches: 8. Written as DNA, the CDR3 is TGTGCCACTTCCACCGGGACAGGGGCCTACGAGCAGTACTTC. Its translation is CATSTGTGAYEQYF. Combining the CDR3 with reference TRBV19 and TRBJ2-7 gives the whole variable domain DGGITQSPKYLFRKEGQNVTLSCEQNLNHDAMYWYRQDPGQGLRLIYYSQIVNDFQKGDIAEGYSVSREKKESFPLTVTSAQKNPTAFYLCATSTGTGAYEQYFGPGTRLTVT.

This chain joins TRBV7-2 and TRBJ1-5; 11 bases match TRBD1. Germline values: CDR1 SGHTA, CDR2 FQGNSA. The CDR3 contains 16 residues. Trimming cost V 1 base and J 7 bases; bases outside gene matches: 6. The CDR3 DNA follows: TGTGCCAGCAGCTTAGTGGACAGGGGGCATCGCCAGCCCCAGCATTTT. Protein: CASSLVDRGHRQPQHF.

The chain employs TRBV12-5 and TRBJ2-5; 9 bases fit TRBD2. The CDR3 runs to 16 residues. V lost 2 bases, J lost 5 bases, and 9 bases stayed unmatched. The germline V gene has CDR1 LGHNT and CDR2 FRNRAP. The CDR3 bases are TGTGCTAGTGGTTTGTGGCGCGGGGGGGCTGAGGAGACCCAGTACTTC. Encoded protein: CASGLWRGGAEETQYF.

V gene TRBV3-1 (or the pseudogene TRBV3-2) combines with J gene TRBJ1-1; TRBD1 is a possible D gene (6 bases). The V end was cut by 0 bases, the J end by 7 bases, with 15 bases between. The germline V gene has CDR1 LGHDT and CDR2 YNNKEL (reference sequence). The CDR3 runs 15 residues. CDR3 nucleotides: TGTGCCAGCAGCCAAGATTCGGCAGGGGCTTTTGAAGCTTTCTTT. This translates into CASSQDSAGAFEAFF.

V is TRBV21-1 and J is TRBJ1-1. TRBV21-1 is annotated as a pseudogene. This CDR3 region has 11 residues. The CDR3 sequence is CASGEVTEAFF. Written as DNA, the CDR3 is TGTGCCAGCGGCGAGGTCACTGAAGCTTTCTTT.

Comment on this clone: This sample includes further DNA sequences coding for the same CDR3. This sequence joins TRBV15 and TRBJ1-1; 8 bases match TRBD1. There are 15 residues in the CDR3. Trimming removed 0 bases from V and 1 base from J; junction bases left unmatched: 1. Germline loops: CDR1 LNHNV, CDR2 YYDKDF (reference sequence). The CDR3 DNA reads TGTGCCACCAGCAGAGACAGGGGGCGGAACACTGAAGCTTTCTTT. Its protein product is CATSRDRGRNTEAFF.

CDR3 in DNA: TGTGCCAGCAGCTCGGGGGGAAGGGGTTCACCCCTCCACTTT. This encodes CASSSGGRGSPLHF. The genes are TRBV7-3 and TRBJ1-6, with D perhaps matching TRBD1 (5 bases). The CDR3 consists of 14 residues. The V end was cut by 4 bases, the J end by 9 bases, with 13 bases between. Germline loops: CDR1 SGHTA, CDR2 FQGTGA.

The chain is built from TRBV11-1 and TRBJ2-1, with 7 bases identical to TRBD2. The V gene's germline CDR1 is SGHAT and CDR2 FQDESV (reference sequence). V was pared by 4 bases and J by 4 bases, with 4 bases of the junction left unmatched. The CDR3 is 14 residues long. CDR3: CASSSRGTYNEQFF. CDR3 sequence (DNA): TGTGCCAGCAGCTCGCGGGGGACTTACAATGAGCAGTTCTTC.

This clone was seen a few times. The chain couples TRBV7-2 to TRBJ1-3; 7 bases fit TRBD1. J gave up 2 bases and V 5 bases, and 6 bases lay outside the gene matches. The germline CDR1 and CDR2 sequences are SGHTA and FQGNSA. The CDR3 loop spans 15 amino acids. CDR3 loop: CASSTFQGAGNTIYF. In nucleotides, the CDR3 is TGTGCCAGCAGCACGTTCCAGGGGGCTGGAAACACCATATATTTT.

This clone was detected only a few times. The chain employs TRBV19 and TRBJ2-7, with 8 positions matching TRBD1. CDR1 is LNHDA, CDR2 SQIVND, per germline (reference sequence). Losses at the gene ends were 2 bases for V and 3 bases for J; bases not matched to a gene: 3. The CDR3 covers 14 residues. The CDR3 region is CASSITGGLYEQYF. The CDR3 region has the DNA TGTGCCAGTAGTATAACAGGGGGTCTCTACGAGCAGTACTTC.

This sequence joins TRBV3-1 (or the pseudogene TRBV3-2) and TRBJ1-1; 9 bases align to TRBD1. CDR1 and CDR2 from the germline V gene are LGHDT and YNNKEL (reference sequence). This CDR3 is 20 amino acids long. The ends lost 4 bases at V and 1 base at J; junction bases unmatched: 19. In DNA form, the CDR3 reads TGTGCCAGCAGCCGCAGGGTTAGTTCTGCGACAGGGGGGGCGAACACTGAAGCTTTCTTT. It specifies CASSRRVSSATGGANTEAFF.

The chain carries TRBV13 and TRBJ1-1; D call uncertain. V was shortened by 0 bases and J by 7 bases, with 3 bases between the two germline ends. The CDR3 length is 11 residues. From germline, CDR1 is PRHDT and CDR2 FYEKMQ (reference sequence). The CDR3 DNA follows: TGTGCCAGCAGCTTAGGGAGTGAAGCTTTCTTT. Translation: CASSLGSEAFF.

This chain uses TRBV9 with TRBJ2-3; D is undetermined. The CDR3 is 15 residues long. The V gene lost 0 bases and the J gene lost 2 bases, with 10 bases spanning the gap. Germline V CDR1 and CDR2: SGDLS, YYNGEE. CDR3 in amino acids: CASSVEKRITDTQYF. In nucleotides, the CDR3 is TGTGCCAGCAGCGTAGAGAAGCGCATCACAGATACGCAGTATTTT.

CDR3 sequence (DNA): TGTGCCAGCAGCTCCAGGACGAACACCGGGGAGCTGTTTTTT. It translates to CASSSRTNTGELFF. V usage is TRBV5-5 and J usage is TRBJ2-2; no reliable D call. The CDR3 has 14 amino acids. V lost 3 bases, J lost 0 bases, and 6 bases lay in between. Per the germline V gene, CDR1 is SGHKS and CDR2 is YYEKEE (reference sequence).

This clone was observed a single time. The rearrangement links TRBV4-2 to TRBJ1-4; D might be TRBD1 (6 bases). The CDR3 totals 20 residues. V shed 0 bases and J shed 1 base, with 21 bases lying between them. From germline, CDR1 is LGHNA and CDR2 YNFKEQ. In DNA form, the CDR3 reads TGTGCCAGCAGCCAAGAATATTGGGCAGGGGAATGGGTAACTAATGAAAAACTGTTTTTT. Residues: CASSQEYWAGEWVTNEKLFF.

Remarks on this clone: Other DNA sequences in this specimen translate into the identical CDR3. The chain is built from TRBV6-5 and TRBJ1-1, with 7 bases lining up with TRBD1. Germline V gene sequence: CDR1 MNHEY, CDR2 SVGAGI. The CDR3 sequence is 14 residues long. V gave up 6 bases and J gave up 3 bases; unmatched junction bases: 7. The CDR3 DNA reads as TGTGCCAGCAGCCGCCTAGGGGGCGACACTGAAGCTTTCTTT. Translated, it gives CASSRLGGDTEAFF.

The chain is built from TRBV19 and TRBJ1-3; tentatively, D is TRBD1 (6 bases). Trimming took 5 bases from V and 1 from J, leaving 9 bases between them. CDR1 is LNHDA, CDR2 SQIVND, per germline (reference sequence). The CDR3 length is 14 residues. CDR3 DNA sequence: TGTGCCAGTAGTGCACAGGGTTCTGGAAACACCATATATTTT. Its translation: CASSAQGSGNTIYF.

This chain connects TRBV24-1 to TRBJ2-1; 8 positions match TRBD1. The junction had 6 bases not matched to a gene; V was cut back by 4 bases and J by 5 bases. There are 15 residues in the CDR3. Germline V gives CDR1 KGHDR, CDR2 SFDVKD. The CDR3 nucleotides are TGTGCCACCAGTGAGTCTGGACAGGGCCACAATGAGCAGTTCTTC. It yields the protein CATSESGQGHNEQFF.

The V gene is TRBV29-1, the J gene TRBJ1-5, with 8 bases aligning to TRBD1. This CDR3 contains 14 residues. J was trimmed by 2 bases and V by 7 bases; bases with no gene match: 7. Germline CDR1 is SQVTM and CDR2 is ANQGSEA. CDR3 in DNA: TGCAGCGCATCAGGGGGCGGCGGCAATCAGCCCCAGCATTTT. Translation: CSASGGGGNQPQHF.

A remark on this clone: The sample holds other DNA sequences that translate to the same CDR3. V and J are TRBV18 and TRBJ2-3; 12 positions agree with TRBD2. The length of the CDR3 is 16 residues. V dropped 2 bases and J dropped 6; count of bases not matched to a gene: 6. Germline CDR1 is KGHSH and CDR2 is LQKENI. The DNA for the CDR3 is TGTGCCAGCTCACCAGGTTGGACTAGCGGGGAGGATACGCAGTATTTT. It yields the protein CASSPGWTSGEDTQYF.

The chain uses TRBV6-5 and TRBJ1-5; 9 bases match TRBD1. The CDR3 totals 13 residues. Trimming at V came to 6 bases and at J to 4 bases, leaving 1 base not matched to a gene. Germline V gene data show CDR1 as MNHEY and CDR2 as SVGAGI. Here the CDR3 DNA reads TGTGCCAGCAGGGGACAGGGAAATCAGCCCCAGCATTTT. As protein: CASRGQGNQPQHF.

The rearrangement links TRBV10-3 to TRBJ1-3; the D is unclear. Trimming removed 5 bases from V and 7 bases from J, with 6 bases in between. CDR3 length equals 11 residues. Germline CDR1 reads ENHRY; CDR2 reads SYGVKD. CDR3 coding DNA: TGTGCCATCAGTTCGGAGAACACCATATATTTT. This translates into CAISSENTIYF.

This chain uses TRBV28 with TRBJ2-1; 9 bases map to TRBD2. Germline CDR1 reads MDHEN; CDR2 reads SYDVKM. The J segment lost 9 bases and the V segment lost 0 bases, leaving 12 bases of the junction unmatched. CDR3 size: 17 residues. The DNA for the CDR3 is TGTGCCAGCAGTTTATGGTCGAGCGGGGGGCGCGGGGGTGAGCAGTTCTTC. This sequence encodes CASSLWSSGGRGGEQFF.